This T cell receptor beta chain was captured in a study of shared clonotypes between healthy human individuals. Background on the study: With ages of 18 to 49, the donors were a couple of women and a few men.

Method: immunoSEQ multiplex PCR; TCRdb's copy keeps in-frame clones and lacks some. The sample contains around 990,000 clones, 60% to 80% of which appear only once. The V end was cut by 0 bases, the J end by 7 bases, with 14 bases between. Per the germline V gene, CDR1 is SGHDT and CDR2 is YYEEEE. The CDR3 is made up of 15 amino acids. This sequence originates from a man aged 18 to 30 in good health. Some clones in this sample may be carry-over from other donors' samples. The specimen was memory CD4+ T cells from PBMCs. Subset given: CD45RA-negative fraction. The chain combines TRBV5-6 with TRBJ2-1; D is unclear. CDR3 sequence: CASSLGWQHLNEQFF. Here the CDR3 DNA reads TGTGCCAGCAGCTTGGGGTGGCAGCATTTGAATGAGCAGTTCTTC. The whole variable domain, filled in from reference TRBV5-6 and TRBJ2-1, reads DAGVTQSPTHLIKTRGQQVTLRCSPKSGHDTVSWYQQALGQGPQFIFQYYEEEERQRGNFPDRFSGHQFPNYSSELNVNALLLGDSALYLCASSLGWQHLNEQFFGPGTRLTVL.